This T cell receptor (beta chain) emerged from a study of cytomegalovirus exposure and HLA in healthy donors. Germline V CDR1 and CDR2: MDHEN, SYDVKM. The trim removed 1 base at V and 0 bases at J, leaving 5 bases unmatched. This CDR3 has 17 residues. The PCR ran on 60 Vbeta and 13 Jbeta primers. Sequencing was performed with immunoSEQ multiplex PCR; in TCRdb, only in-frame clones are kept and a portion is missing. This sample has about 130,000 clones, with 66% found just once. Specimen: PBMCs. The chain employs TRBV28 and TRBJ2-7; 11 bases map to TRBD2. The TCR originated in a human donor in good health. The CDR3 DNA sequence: TGTGCCAGCAGTTTATTACCAGGACTAGCGGGCTCCTACGAGCAGTACTTC. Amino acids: CASSLLPGLAGSYEQYF.